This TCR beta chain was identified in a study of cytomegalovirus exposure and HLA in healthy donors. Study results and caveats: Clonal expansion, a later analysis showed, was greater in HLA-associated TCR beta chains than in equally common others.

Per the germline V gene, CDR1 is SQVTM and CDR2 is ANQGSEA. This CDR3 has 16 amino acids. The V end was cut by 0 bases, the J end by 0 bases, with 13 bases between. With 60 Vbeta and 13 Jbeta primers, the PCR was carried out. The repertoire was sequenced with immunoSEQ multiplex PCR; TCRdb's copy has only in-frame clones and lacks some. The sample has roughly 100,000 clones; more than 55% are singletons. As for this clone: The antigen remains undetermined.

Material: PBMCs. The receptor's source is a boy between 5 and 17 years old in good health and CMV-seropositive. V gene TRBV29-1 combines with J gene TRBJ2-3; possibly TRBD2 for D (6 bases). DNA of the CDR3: TGCAGCGTTGAAGATGGGTATGGGAGGAGCACAGATACGCAGTATTTT. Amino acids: CSVEDGYGRSTDTQYF.